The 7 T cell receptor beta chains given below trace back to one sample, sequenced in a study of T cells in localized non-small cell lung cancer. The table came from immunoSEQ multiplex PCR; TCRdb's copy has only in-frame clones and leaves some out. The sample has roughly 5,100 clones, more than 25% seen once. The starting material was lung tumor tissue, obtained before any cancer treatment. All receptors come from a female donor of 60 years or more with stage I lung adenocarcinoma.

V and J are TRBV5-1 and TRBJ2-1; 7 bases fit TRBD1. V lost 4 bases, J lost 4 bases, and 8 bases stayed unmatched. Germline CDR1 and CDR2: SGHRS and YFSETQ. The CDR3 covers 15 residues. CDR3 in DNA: TGCGCCAGCAGCGAAACAGGGGAGCCTTACAATGAGCAGTTCTTC. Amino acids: CASSETGEPYNEQFF.

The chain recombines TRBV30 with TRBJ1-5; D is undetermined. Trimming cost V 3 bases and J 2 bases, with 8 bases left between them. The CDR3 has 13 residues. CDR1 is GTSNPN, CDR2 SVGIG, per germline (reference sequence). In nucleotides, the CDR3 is TGTGCCTGGAGAAAGGGCCGCAATCAGCCCCAGCATTTT. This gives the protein CAWRKGRNQPQHF.

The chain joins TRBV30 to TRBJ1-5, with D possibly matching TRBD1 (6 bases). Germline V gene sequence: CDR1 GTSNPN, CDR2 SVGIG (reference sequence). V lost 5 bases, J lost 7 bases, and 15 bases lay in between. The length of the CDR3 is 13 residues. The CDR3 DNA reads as TGTGCCTGGGGCAGGGGAAGGGAACAGCCCCAGCATTTT. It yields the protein CAWGRGREQPQHF.

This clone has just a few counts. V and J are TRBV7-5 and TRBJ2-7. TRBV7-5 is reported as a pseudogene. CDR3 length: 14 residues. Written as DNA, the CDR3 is TGTGCCAGCAGCGTAGAAGGCCGTGCCTACGAGCAGTACTTC. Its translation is CASSVEGRAYEQYF.

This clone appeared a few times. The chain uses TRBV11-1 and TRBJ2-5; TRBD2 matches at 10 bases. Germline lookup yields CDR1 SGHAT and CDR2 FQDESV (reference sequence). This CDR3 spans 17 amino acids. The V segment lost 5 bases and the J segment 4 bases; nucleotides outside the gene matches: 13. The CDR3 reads CASSPLAGASWAETQYF. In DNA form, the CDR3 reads TGTGCCAGCAGCCCCCTAGCGGGGGCTTCATGGGCAGAGACCCAGTACTTC. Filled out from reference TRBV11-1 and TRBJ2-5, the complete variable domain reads EAEVAQSPRYKITEKSQAVAFWCDPISGHATLYWYRQILGQGPELLVQFQDESVVDDSQLPKDRFSAERLKGVDSTLKIQPAELGDSAMYLCASSPLAGASWAETQYFGPGTRLLVL.

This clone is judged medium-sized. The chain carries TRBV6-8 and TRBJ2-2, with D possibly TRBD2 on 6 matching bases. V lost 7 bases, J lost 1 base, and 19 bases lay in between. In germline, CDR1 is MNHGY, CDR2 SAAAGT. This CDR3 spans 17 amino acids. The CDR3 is CASKYGTGSLNTGELFF. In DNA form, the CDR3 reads TGTGCCAGCAAATACGGGACCGGGAGCCTGAACACCGGGGAGCTGTTTTTT.

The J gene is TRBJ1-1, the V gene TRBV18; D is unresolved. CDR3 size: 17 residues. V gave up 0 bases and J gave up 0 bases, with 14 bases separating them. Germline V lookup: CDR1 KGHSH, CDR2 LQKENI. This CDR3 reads CASSPPSTNLLNTEAFF. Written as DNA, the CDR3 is TGTGCCAGCTCACCACCGTCGACCAACCTACTGAACACTGAAGCTTTCTTT.